This T cell receptor delta chain derives from a study of gamma delta lymphoproliferative disorders and STAT genes. Of note for this clone: A far larger clone is just one base off, so this is likely a read error. The sample carries other DNA sequences with the same CDR3.

Genomic DNA from isolated PBMCs served as the sequencing template. Healthy adult blood donors, age- and sex-matched, served as controls. TCRdb called clones anew from the multiplex PCR reads with CATT. The sample has over a thousand delta-chain clones; 1.5% to 2.5% are singletons. Unmatched junction bases numbered 15, after V lost 3 bases and J lost 2 bases. From germline, CDR1 is GEAIGNYY and CDR2 EKD. This CDR3 contains 18 residues. The gene calls are TRDV2 and TRDJ1, with TRDD3 matching 9 bases. The sequence derives from a human donor in good health. Sequenced: blood. CDR3 region: CACDPAGRTGGETDKLIF. CDR3 sequence (DNA): TGTGCCTGTGACCCTGCAGGTCGTACTGGGGGAGAGACCGATAAACTCATCTTT.